This TCR beta chain was captured in a study of blood T cell repertoires in COVID-19. Across the study: Italy, Spain and the United States were the sources of the convalescent and acute COVID-19 samples. Nucleic acid was either cDNA or gDNA, and it came from T cells, B-cell-depleted T cells, or PBMCs.

Original analysis: Reference gene primers were amplified, and this amplification served to estimate nucleated cell counts. The repertoire was sequenced with immunoSEQ multiplex PCR; TCRdb's copy has only in-frame clones and lacks some. That table gives V, J and clone size, and the DNA gave D and trimming. The sample yields over 200,000 clones, over 80% seen once. The clonotype was recovered from a human donor in a cohort sampled during active COVID-19. Sequenced material: peripheral blood.

Here the CDR3 DNA reads TGTGCCAGCAGCTTAAGCTTTCAAAACACCGGGGAGCTGTTTTTT. The encoded protein is CASSLSFQNTGELFF. This sequence joins TRBV11-3 and TRBJ2-2, with D hard to call. The CDR3 is 15 residues long. Germline lookup yields CDR1 SGHNT and CDR2 YENEEA. V shed 2 bases and J shed 2 bases, with 9 bases lying between them.